This T cell receptor (beta chain) was identified during a study of lymphopenia after photon versus proton radiotherapy. Points on this clone: Its antigen remains unknown.

The assay was immunoSEQ multiplex PCR, and TCRdb's table has in-frame clones only and misses some. The data contain about 50,000 clones, approximately 82% of them singletons. Points from the study as a whole: After the lymphocyte nadir, photon-treated repertoires showed oligoclonal expansion, especially of CD8+ Temra cells.

Looked up from germline, CDR1 is SEHNR and CDR2 is FQNEAQ (reference sequence). The CDR3 sequence is 14 residues long. Trimming pared 8 bases from V and 5 bases from J, leaving 19 bases between. The origin of this receptor is a man in his fifties or sixties with gastric cancer. This chain links TRBV7-9 with TRBJ2-7; D is tentatively TRBD1 or TRBD2 (5 bases each). The source material was peripheral blood, sampled from a patient treated with photon-based radiotherapy. This CDR3 is CASQGAPGGNEQYF. Here the CDR3 DNA reads TGTGCCAGCCAAGGGGCCCCAGGAGGCAACGAGCAGTACTTC.